The clone carrying this T cell receptor (beta chain) appeared once. The data derive from a study of blood T cell repertoires in COVID-19. Study as a whole: Samples of COVID-19 (acute and convalescent) were obtained from the United States, Italy and Spain.

The method was immunoSEQ multiplex PCR; TCRdb's version includes in-frame clones alone and lacks a portion of them. Counted here are some 240,000 clones, 87% occurring once; the ten biggest clones make up just over 7%. The germline V gene has CDR1 SNHLY and CDR2 FYNNEI. With 5 bases removed from V and 7 bases from J, the gap between germline ends came to 21 bases. CDR3 length: 16 residues. The receptor's source is a man between 60 and 75 years old who had recovered from COVID-19. What was sequenced was peripheral blood. The chain carries TRBV2 and TRBJ2-4, with D perhaps TRBD2 (5 bases). CDR3 nucleotides: TGTGCCAGCAGTTTCATTTCCGGGAACCCACGTAACATTCAGTACTTC. Its translation is CASSFISGNPRNIQYF.